The 9 T cell receptor beta chains presented below share a single source sample, sequenced in a study of T cell responses to AZD1222 COVID-19 vaccine. The method was immunoSEQ multiplex PCR; TCRdb's version includes in-frame clones alone and lacks a portion of them. The data show 95,000 to 150,000 clones, approximately 88% seen once. The specimen was peripheral blood, collected on day 0 of AZD1222 vaccination. These receptors were obtained from an adult in good health.

V usage is TRBV2 and J usage is TRBJ2-2, with 9 bases that match TRBD1. Germline CDR1 reads SNHLY; CDR2 reads FYNNEI. V was pared by 8 bases and J by 6 bases, with 4 bases of the junction left unmatched. This CDR3 contains 13 residues. The CDR3 loop reads CASLQGAAGELFF. Here the CDR3 DNA reads TGTGCCAGCTTACAGGGGGCCGCCGGGGAGCTGTTTTTT.

The chain recombines TRBV11-1 with TRBJ2-1; 7 positions match TRBD1. Losses at the gene ends were 7 bases for V and 15 bases for J; bases not matched to a gene: 12. CDR3 length: 12 residues. The germline gives CDR1 SGHAT, CDR2 FQDESV (reference sequence). CDR3 DNA sequence: TGTGCCAGCACAACCCCGACAGGGCGTGCGTTCTTC. Its translation is CASTTPTGRAFF.

The V and J genes are TRBV7-2 and TRBJ1-2, with TRBD1 matching 7 bases. Germline CDR1 SGHTA, CDR2 FQGNSA. This CDR3 has 14 residues. J was trimmed by 4 bases and V by 0 bases; bases with no gene match: 2. In DNA form, the CDR3 reads TGTGCCAGCAGCTTAGCGTGGGACAGCTATGGCTACACCTTC. It is translated as CASSLAWDSYGYTF.

This clone has only one observation. The chain carries TRBV30 and TRBJ1-2, with 7 bases lining up with TRBD1. The CDR3 has 12 residues. Germline assignment: CDR1 GTSNPN and CDR2 SVGIG (reference sequence). CDR3 bases: TGTGCACGGGACAGCCGGAACTATGGCTACACCTTC. Amino acids: CARDSRNYGYTF.

The gene calls are TRBV30 and TRBJ2-5, with 8 bases that match TRBD1. V was clipped by 2 bases and J by 5 bases; unmatched bases: 7. CDR3 length: 14 amino acids. Germline V gene sequence: CDR1 GTSNPN, CDR2 SVGIG (reference sequence). CDR3 residues: CAWSQGAGGETQYF. As DNA, the CDR3 is TGTGCCTGGAGTCAGGGGGCTGGAGGGGAGACCCAGTACTTC. Variable domain in full (rest from reference TRBV30 and TRBJ2-5): SQTIHQWPATLVQPVGSPLSLECTVEGTSNPNLYWYRQAAGRGLQLLFYSVGIGQISSEVPQNLSASRPQDRQFILSSKKLLLSDSGFYLCAWSQGAGGETQYFGPGTRLLVL.

The J gene is TRBJ1-1, the V gene TRBV29-1; D is uncertain. Germline V gene sequence: CDR1 SQVTM, CDR2 ANQGSEA. Trimming removed 4 bases at V and 4 bases at J, with 10 bases between. The CDR3 loop spans 12 amino acids. The CDR3 protein is CSVARLGTEAFF. CDR3 nucleotide sequence: TGCAGCGTTGCCAGGTTGGGCACTGAAGCTTTCTTT.

The chain joins TRBV2 to TRBJ1-3, with TRBD1 as a possible D gene (6 bases). Germline CDR1 and CDR2: SNHLY and FYNNEI. This CDR3 contains 15 residues. The ends were cut back, 2 bases at V and 0 bases at J, with 8 bases in the middle. In nucleotides, the CDR3 is TGTGCCAGCAGTGAACAGGGGAACTCTGGAAACACCATATATTTT. Amino acids: CASSEQGNSGNTIYF. Looking up the rest from reference TRBV2 and TRBJ1-3 gives the full variable domain: EPEVTQTPSHQVTQMGQEVILRCVPISNHLYFYWYRQILGQKVEFLVSFYNNEISEKSEIFDDQFSVERPDGSNFTLKIRSTKLEDSAMYFCASSEQGNSGNTIYFGEGSWLTVV.

This clone has only a few counts. V usage is TRBV5-5 and J usage is TRBJ1-5; TRBD1 aligns across 7 bases. Germline V gene data show CDR1 as SGHKS and CDR2 as YYEKEE (reference sequence). This CDR3 spans 15 amino acids. The V gene end was trimmed by 0 bases and the J gene end by 9 bases; junction bases not matched to a gene: 9. The CDR3 coding sequence is TGTGCCAGCAGCTTGGCACCACAGGGGAACCGGCCCCAGCATTTT. It translates to CASSLAPQGNRPQHF.

The V gene is TRBV27, the J gene TRBJ2-3; TRBD2 is a possible D gene (6 bases). The CDR3 totals 14 residues. The ends were cut back, 5 bases at V and 0 bases at J, with 9 bases in the middle. Germline CDR1 and CDR2: MNHEY and SMNVEV (reference sequence). The CDR3 region has the DNA TGTGCCAGCAGTGGACTAACCAGCACAGATACGCAGTATTTT. It is translated as CASSGLTSTDTQYF.